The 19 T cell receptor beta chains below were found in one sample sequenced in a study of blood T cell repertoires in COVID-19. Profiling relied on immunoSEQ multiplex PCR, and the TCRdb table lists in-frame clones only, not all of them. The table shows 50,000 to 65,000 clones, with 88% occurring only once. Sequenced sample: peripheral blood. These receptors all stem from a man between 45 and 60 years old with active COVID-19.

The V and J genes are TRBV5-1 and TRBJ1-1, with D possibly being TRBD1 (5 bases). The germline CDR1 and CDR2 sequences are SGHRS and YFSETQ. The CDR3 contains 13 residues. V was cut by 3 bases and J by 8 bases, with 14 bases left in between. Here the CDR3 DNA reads TGCGCCAGCAGCTATGACGGAGGGGTAGAAGCTTTCTTT. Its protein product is CASSYDGGVEAFF. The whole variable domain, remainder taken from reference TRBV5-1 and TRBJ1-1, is KAGVTQTPRYLIKTRGQQVTLSCSPISGHRSVSWYQQTPGQGLQFLFEYFSETQRNKGNFPGRFSGRQFSNSRSEMNVSTLELGDSALYLCASSYDGGVEAFFGQGTRLTVV.

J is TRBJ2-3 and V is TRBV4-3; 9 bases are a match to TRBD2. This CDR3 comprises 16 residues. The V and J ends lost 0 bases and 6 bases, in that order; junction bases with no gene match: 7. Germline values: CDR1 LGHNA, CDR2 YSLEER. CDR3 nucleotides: TGCGCCAGCAGCCAAGAGAGCGGGGGGCGGGGGGATACGCAGTATTTT. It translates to CASSQESGGRGDTQYF.

Written as DNA, the CDR3 is TGTGCCAGCAGCTTAGACAGGGGGGATAATTCACCCCTCCACTTT. Translation gives CASSLDRGDNSPLHF. J is TRBJ1-6 and V is TRBV7-9; 8 positions agree with TRBD1. J lost 5 bases, V lost 1 base, and 1 base had no gene match. The germline V gene encodes CDR1 SEHNR and CDR2 FQNEAQ (reference sequence). The length of the CDR3 is 15 residues.

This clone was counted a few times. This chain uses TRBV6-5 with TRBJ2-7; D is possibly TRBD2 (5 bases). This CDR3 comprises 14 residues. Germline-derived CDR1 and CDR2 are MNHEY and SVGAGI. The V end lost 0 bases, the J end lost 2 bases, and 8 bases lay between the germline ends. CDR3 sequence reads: CASSYSGVTYEQYF. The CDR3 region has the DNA TGTGCCAGCAGTTACTCCGGGGTAACCTACGAGCAGTACTTC.

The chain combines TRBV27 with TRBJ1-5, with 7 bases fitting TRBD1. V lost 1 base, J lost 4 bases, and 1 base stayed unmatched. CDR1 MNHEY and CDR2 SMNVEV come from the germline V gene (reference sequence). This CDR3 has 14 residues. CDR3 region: CASSLWTGNQPQHF. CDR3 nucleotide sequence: TGTGCCAGCAGTTTATGGACAGGTAATCAGCCCCAGCATTTT.

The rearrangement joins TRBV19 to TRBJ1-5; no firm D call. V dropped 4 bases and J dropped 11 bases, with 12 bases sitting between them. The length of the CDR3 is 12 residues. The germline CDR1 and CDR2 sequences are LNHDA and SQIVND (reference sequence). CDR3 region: CASSTGPTSQHF. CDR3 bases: TGTGCCAGTAGTACGGGTCCGACGTCCCAGCATTTT.

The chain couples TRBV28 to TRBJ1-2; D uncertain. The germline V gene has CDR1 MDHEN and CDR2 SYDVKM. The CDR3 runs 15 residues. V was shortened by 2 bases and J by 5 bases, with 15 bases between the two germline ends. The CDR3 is CASSLERSIGYGYTF. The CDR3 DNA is TGTGCCAGCAGTTTAGAACGGAGCATAGGTTATGGCTACACCTTC.

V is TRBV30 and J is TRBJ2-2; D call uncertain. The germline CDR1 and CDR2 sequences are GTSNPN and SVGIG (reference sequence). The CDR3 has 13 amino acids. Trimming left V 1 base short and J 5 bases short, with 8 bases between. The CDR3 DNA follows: TGTGCCTGGAGTGCGCGGATGACCGGGGAGCTGTTTTTT. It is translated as CAWSARMTGELFF.

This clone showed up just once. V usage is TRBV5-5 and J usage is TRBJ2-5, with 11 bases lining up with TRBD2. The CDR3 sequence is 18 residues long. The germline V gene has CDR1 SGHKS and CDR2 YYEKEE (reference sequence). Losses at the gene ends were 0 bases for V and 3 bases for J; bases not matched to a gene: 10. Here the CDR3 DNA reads TGTGCCAGCAGCTTGGCGGCTAGCGGGGGGCCAGCGAAAGAGACCCAGTACTTC. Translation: CASSLAASGGPAKETQYF. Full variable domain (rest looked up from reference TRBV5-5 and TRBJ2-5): DAGVTQSPTHLIKTRGQQVTLRCSPISGHKSVSWYQQVLGQGPQFIFQYYEKEERGRGNFPDRFSARQFPNYSSELNVNALLLGDSALYLCASSLAASGGPAKETQYFGPGTRLLVL.

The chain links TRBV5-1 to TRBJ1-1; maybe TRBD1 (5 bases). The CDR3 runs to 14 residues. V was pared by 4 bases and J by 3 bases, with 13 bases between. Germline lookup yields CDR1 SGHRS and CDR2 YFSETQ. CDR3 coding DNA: TGCGCCAGCAGCCTCCGATGGGGGGACACTGAAGCTTTCTTT. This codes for CASSLRWGDTEAFF.

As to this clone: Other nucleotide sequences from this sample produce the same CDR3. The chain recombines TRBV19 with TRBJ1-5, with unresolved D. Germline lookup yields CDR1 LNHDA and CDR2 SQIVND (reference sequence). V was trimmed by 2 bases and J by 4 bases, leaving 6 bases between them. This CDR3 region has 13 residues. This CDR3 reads CASSIRGNQPQHF. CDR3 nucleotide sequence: TGTGCCAGTAGTATACGCGGGAATCAGCCCCAGCATTTT.

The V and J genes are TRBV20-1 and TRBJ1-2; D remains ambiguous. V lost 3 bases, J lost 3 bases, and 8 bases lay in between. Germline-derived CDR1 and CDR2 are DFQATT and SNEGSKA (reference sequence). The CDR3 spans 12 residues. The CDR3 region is CSASISDYGYTF. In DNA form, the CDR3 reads TGCAGTGCTAGTATCAGTGACTATGGCTACACCTTC.

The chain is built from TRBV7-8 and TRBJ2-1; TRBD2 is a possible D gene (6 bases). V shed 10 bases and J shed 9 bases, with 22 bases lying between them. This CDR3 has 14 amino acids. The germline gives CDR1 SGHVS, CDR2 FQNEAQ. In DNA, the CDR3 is TGTGCCACCTCTCACCCAGGGAGGTTGGCTGAGCAGTTCTTC. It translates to CATSHPGRLAEQFF.

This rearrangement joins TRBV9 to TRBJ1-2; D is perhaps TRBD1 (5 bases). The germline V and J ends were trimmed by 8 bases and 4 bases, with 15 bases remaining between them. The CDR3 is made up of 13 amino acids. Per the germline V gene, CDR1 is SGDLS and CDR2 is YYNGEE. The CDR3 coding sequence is TGTGCCAGTACAGGAAACTCCCTCTATGGCTACACCTTC. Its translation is CASTGNSLYGYTF.

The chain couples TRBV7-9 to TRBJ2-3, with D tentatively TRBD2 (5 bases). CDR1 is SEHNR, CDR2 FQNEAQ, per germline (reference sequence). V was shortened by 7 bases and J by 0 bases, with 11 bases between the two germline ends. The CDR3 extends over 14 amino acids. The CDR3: CASTLGDSTDTQYF. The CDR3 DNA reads TGTGCCAGCACCCTCGGGGATAGCACAGATACGCAGTATTTT.

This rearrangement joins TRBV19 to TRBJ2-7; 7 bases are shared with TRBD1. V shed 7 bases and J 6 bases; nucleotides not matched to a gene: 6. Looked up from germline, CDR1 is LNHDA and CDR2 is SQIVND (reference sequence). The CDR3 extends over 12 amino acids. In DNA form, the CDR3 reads TGTGCCAGTATGGGCAGGGGGATCGAGCAGTACTTC. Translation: CASMGRGIEQYF.

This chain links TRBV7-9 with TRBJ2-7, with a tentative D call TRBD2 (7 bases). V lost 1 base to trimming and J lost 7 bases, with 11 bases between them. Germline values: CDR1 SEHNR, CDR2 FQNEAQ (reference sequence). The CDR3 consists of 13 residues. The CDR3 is CASSLVQGLEQYF. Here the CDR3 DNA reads TGTGCCAGCAGCTTAGTACAGGGACTAGAGCAGTACTTC.

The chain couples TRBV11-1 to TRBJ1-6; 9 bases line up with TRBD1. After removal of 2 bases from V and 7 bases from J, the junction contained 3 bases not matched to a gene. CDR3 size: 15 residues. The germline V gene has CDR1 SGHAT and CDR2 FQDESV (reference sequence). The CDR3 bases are TGTGCCAGCAGCTTAATCGGACAGGGGAATTCACCCCTCCACTTT. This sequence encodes CASSLIGQGNSPLHF.

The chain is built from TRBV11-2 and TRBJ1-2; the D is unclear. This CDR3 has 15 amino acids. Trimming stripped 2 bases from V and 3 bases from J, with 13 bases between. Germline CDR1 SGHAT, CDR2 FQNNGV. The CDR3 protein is CASSLRPVTDYGYTF. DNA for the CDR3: TGTGCCAGCAGCTTAAGACCAGTTACAGACTATGGCTACACCTTC.